What follows is one T cell receptor (beta chain) and its context. The sample originates from a study of blood T cells in healthy people across ages. A second PCR of 7 to 11 cycles used a sample-barcoded 5' primer and a J-beta primer mix. Using its own MiXCR run on the 5' RACE reads, TCRdb lists one record per CDR3 protein. Of 550,000 to 600,000 distinct CDR3 sequences in the sample, under 55% were seen once. Each sample had at least 6 million PBMCs isolated. Specimen: blood. This clonotype was obtained from a man older than 75 in good health.

CDR3 DNA: TGTGCCAGCAGCTTTAAGAGCTCTGGGGCCAACGTCCTGACTTTC. Its translation: CASSFKSSGANVLTF. This rearrangement joins TRBV7-2 to TRBJ2-6; no definite D call. The CDR3 loop spans 15 amino acids. The germline gives CDR1 SGHTA, CDR2 FQGNSA. V was cut by 3 bases and J by 0 bases, with 6 bases left in between.